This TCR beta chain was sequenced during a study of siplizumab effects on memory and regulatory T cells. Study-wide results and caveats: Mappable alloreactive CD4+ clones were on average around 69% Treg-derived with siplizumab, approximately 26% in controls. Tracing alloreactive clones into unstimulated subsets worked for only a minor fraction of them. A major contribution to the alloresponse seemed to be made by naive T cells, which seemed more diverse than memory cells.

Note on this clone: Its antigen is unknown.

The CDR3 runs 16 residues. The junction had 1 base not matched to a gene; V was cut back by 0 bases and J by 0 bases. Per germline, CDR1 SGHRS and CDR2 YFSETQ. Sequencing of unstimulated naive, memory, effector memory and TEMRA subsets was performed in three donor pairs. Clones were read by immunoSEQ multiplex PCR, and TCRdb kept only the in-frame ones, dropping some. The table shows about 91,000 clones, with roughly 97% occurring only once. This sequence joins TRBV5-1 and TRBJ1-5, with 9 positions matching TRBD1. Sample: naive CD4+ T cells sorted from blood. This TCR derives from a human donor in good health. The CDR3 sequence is CASSLEGQGSNQPQHF. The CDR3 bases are TGCGCCAGCAGCTTGGAGGGACAGGGTAGCAATCAGCCCCAGCATTTT.